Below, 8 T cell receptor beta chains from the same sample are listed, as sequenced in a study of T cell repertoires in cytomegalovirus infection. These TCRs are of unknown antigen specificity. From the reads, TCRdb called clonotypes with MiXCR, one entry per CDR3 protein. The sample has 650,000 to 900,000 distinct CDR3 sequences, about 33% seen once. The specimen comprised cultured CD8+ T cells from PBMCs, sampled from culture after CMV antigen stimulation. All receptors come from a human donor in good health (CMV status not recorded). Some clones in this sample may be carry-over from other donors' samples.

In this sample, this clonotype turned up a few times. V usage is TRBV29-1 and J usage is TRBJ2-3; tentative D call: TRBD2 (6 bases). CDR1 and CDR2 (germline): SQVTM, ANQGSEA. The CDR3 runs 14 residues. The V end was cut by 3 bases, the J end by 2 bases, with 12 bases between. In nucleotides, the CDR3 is TGCAGCGTTGAGGACGGGGGTAACACAGATACGCAGTATTTT. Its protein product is CSVEDGGNTDTQYF.

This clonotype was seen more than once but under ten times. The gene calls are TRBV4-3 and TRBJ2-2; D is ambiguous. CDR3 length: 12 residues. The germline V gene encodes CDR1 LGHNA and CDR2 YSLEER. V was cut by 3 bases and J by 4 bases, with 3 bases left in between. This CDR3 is CASSHFTGELFF. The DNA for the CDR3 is TGCGCCAGCAGCCACTTCACCGGGGAGCTGTTTTTT.

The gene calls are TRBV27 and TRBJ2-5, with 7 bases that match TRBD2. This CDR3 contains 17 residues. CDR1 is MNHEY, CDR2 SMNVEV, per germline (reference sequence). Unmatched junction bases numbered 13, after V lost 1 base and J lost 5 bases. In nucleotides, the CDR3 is TGTGCCAGCAGTTTATTCTCTGGGGGGGGGGGTGTCGAGACCCAGTACTTC. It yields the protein CASSLFSGGGGVETQYF.

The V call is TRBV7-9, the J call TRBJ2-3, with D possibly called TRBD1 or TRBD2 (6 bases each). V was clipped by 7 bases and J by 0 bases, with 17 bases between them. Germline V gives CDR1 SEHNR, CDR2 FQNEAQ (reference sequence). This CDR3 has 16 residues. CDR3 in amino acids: CASKPFPGASTDTQYF. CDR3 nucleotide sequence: TGTGCCAGCAAACCATTCCCGGGGGCTAGCACAGATACGCAGTATTTT.

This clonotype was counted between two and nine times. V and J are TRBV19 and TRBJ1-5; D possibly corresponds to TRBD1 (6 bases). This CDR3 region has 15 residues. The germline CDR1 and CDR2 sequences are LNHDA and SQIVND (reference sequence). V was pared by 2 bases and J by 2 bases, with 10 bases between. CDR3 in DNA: TGTGCCAGTAGTATACGCAGGGGTGGCAATCAGCCCCAGCATTTT. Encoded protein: CASSIRRGGNQPQHF.

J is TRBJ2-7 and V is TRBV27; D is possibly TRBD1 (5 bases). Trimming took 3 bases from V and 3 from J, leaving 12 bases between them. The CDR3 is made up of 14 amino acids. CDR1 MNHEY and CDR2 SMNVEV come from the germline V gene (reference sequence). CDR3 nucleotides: TGTGCCAGCAGTTTCGACAGATATGGCTACGAGCAGTACTTC. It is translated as CASSFDRYGYEQYF.

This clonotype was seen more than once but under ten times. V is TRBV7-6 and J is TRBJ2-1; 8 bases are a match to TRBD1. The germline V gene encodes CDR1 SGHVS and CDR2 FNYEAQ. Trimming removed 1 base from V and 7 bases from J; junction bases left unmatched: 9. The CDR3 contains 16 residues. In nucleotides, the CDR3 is TGTGCCAGCAGCTTAGAGAGCCAGGGGGCGAGGAATGAGCAGTTCTTC. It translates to CASSLESQGARNEQFF.

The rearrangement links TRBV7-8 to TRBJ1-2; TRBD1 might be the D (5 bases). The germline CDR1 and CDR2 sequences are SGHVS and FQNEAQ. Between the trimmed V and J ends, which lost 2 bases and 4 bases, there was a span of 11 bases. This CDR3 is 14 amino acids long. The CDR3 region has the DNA TGTGCCAGCAGCTTAAGAGGGGCAGGCTATGGCTACACCTTC. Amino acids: CASSLRGAGYGYTF.